The sample holds many counts of the clone carrying this T cell receptor (beta chain). As yet, its antigen is unknown. This record belongs to a study of early T cells in non-severe SARS-CoV-2 infection. Study-level information: Whole-blood bulk RNA, unsorted, was sequenced, and chains were unpaired.

The CDR3 sequence is 16 residues long. Germline CDR1 reads LNHDA; CDR2 reads SQIVND (reference sequence). Losses at the gene ends were 6 bases for V and 3 bases for J; bases not matched to a gene: 12. General study points: In VDJdb matching, anti-spike CD8 responses were favored while private and CD4 specificities went missing.

Individual cDNA molecules carried attached unique molecular identifiers. One entry per CDR3 protein results from TCRdb running MiXCR on the 5' RACE reads. Found here are 45,000 or so distinct CDR3 sequences, about a tenth of them singletons; the top ten hold 9.5% to 10%. V is TRBV19 and J is TRBJ1-2; 8 bases match TRBD1. The sequence came from an adult who was a healthcare worker with PCR-confirmed SARS-CoV-2 infection or an uninfected control (not recorded which). Sequenced input: whole blood. CDR3 sequence reads: CASRPLPTGADYGYTF. In DNA, the CDR3 is TGTGCCAGTAGACCCCTTCCGACAGGGGCGGACTATGGCTACACCTTC.